This T cell receptor beta chain was observed in a study of type 1 regulatory T cells. Study as a whole: An in vitro protocol generated T-allo10, a Tr1-enriched, alloantigen-specific CD4 T cell product.

Turning to this clonotype: Its antigen is unidentified.

Using its own MiXCR run on the reads, TCRdb lists one record per CDR3 protein. The sample carries about 68,000 distinct CDR3 sequences, around 57% recorded once. The CDR3 sequence is 15 residues long. The ends were cut back, 6 bases at V and 2 bases at J, with 17 bases in the middle. Germline V gene data show CDR1 as DFQATT and CDR2 as SNEGSKA (reference sequence). The receptor was derived from a human donor in good health. V usage is TRBV20-1 and J usage is TRBJ2-4; the D is unclear. Sequencing was done on a sample of cultured T cells, either the whole culture or a sorted T cell fraction (not recorded which). Subset meaning: Tr1-enriched cell product generated in vitro against host alloantigens. CDR3 amino acids: CSAGEAVKTKNIQYF. In nucleotides, the CDR3 is TGCAGTGCCGGAGAGGCGGTGAAGACCAAAAACATTCAGTACTTC.